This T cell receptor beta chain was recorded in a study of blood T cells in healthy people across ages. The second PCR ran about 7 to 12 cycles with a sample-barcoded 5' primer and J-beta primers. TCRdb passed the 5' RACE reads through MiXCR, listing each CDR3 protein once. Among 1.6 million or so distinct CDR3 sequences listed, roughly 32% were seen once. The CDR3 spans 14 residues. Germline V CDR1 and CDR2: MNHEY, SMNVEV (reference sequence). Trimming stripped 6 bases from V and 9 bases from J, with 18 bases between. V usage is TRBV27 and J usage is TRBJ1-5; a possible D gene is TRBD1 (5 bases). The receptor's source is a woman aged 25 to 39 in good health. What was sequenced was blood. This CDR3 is CASSGAPGIRPQHF. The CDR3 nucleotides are TGTGCCAGCAGCGGGGCCCCTGGCATCCGGCCCCAGCATTTT.